This TCR beta chain was sequenced in a study of shared clonotypes between healthy human individuals. Turning to the study itself: Each donor had three CD4 naive, three CD4 memory, two CD8 naive and one CD8 memory plate.

This CDR3 has 14 residues. The germline gives CDR1 SGHDN, CDR2 FVKESK. V was pared by 0 bases and J by 6 bases, with 0 bases of the junction left unmatched. This clone was detected a few times. Several immunoSEQ plates held equal portions of the genomic DNA taken from each subset. The input for sorted-subset replicate PCRs was 200 ng DNA, around 30,000 T cell genomes. In the authors' workflow: Junction-only immunoSEQ data arrived without quality scores, meaning filtering differed. TCRdb's table, derived via immunoSEQ multiplex PCR, lists solely in-frame clones and lacks some. Clone size and V and J calls were adopted from that table, with D and trimming inferred from the DNA. Of under 1,100,000 clones in the sample, 60% to 80% were seen once.

Sequencing was carried out using memory CD4+ T cells sorted from blood. The subset is: CD45RA-negative fraction. The TCR comes from a man aged 18 to 35 in good health. The rearrangement uses TRBV14 and TRBJ1-4; 8 bases are shared with TRBD1. The CDR3 protein is CASSQEDRDEKLFF. The CDR3 bases are TGTGCCAGCAGCCAAGAGGACAGGGATGAAAAACTGTTTTTT.